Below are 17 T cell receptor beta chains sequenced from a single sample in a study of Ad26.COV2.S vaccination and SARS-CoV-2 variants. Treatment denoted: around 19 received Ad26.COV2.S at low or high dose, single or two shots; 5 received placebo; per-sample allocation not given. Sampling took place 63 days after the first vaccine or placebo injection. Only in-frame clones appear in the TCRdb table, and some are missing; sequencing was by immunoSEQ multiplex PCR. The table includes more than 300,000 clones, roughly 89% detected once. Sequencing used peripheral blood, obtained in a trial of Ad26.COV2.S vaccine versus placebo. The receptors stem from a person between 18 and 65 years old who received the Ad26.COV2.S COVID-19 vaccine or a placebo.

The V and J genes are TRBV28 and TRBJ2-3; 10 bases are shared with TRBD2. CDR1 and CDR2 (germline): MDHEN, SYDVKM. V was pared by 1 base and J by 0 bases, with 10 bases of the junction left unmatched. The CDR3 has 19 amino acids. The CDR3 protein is CASSLYNPGLAASTDTQYF. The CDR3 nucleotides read TGTGCCAGCAGTTTATATAACCCAGGACTAGCGGCTAGCACAGATACGCAGTATTTT.

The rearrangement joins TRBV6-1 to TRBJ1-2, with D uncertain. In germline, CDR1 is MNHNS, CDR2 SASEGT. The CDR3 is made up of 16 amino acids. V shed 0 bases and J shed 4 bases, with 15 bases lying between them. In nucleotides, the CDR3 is TGTGCCAGCAGTGAAGCAATCGGCAGACCTCTCTATGGCTACACCTTC. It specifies CASSEAIGRPLYGYTF.

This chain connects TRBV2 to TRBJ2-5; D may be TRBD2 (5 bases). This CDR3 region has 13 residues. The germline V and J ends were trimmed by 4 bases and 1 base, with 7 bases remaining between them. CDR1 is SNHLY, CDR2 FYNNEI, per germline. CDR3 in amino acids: CASSAGTQETQYF. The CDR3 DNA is TGTGCCAGCAGTGCGGGAACCCAAGAGACCCAGTACTTC.

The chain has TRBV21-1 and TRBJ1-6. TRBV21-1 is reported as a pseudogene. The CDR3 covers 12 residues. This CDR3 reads CASSNGERGLHF. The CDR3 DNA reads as TGTGCCAGCAGCAACGGGGAAAGGGGCCTCCACTTT.

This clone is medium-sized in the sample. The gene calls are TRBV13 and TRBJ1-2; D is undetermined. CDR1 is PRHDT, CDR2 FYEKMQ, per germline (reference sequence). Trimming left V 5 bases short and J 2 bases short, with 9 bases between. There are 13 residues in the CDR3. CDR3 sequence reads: CASSVIGNYGYTF. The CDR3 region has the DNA TGTGCCAGCAGCGTAATCGGGAACTATGGCTACACCTTC.

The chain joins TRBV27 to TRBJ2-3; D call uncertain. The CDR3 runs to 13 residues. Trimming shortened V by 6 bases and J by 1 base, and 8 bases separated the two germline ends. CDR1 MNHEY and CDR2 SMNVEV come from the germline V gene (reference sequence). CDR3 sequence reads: CASRVYGTDTQYF. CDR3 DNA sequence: TGTGCCAGCAGGGTTTATGGCACAGATACGCAGTATTTT.

The CDR3 region has the DNA TGCGCCAGCAGCTTTAACAGAGACTATGGCTACACCTTC. Translating it yields CASSFNRDYGYTF. The V and J genes are TRBV5-1 and TRBJ1-2; D not resolved. V lost 2 bases and J lost 3, with 8 bases in between. This CDR3 is 13 amino acids long. From germline, CDR1 is SGHRS and CDR2 YFSETQ.

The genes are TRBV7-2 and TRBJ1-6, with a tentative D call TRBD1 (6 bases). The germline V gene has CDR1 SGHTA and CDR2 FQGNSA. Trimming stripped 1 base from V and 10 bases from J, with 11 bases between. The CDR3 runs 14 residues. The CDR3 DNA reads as TGTGCCAGCAGCTTAGGCCAGGGGTACTCACCCCTCCACTTT. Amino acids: CASSLGQGYSPLHF.

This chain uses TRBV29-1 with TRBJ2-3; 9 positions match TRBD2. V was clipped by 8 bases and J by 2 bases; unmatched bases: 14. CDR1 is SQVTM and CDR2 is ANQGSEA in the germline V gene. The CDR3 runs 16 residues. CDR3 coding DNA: TGCAGCTTACAGGCTATAGCGGGAGAGTTCACAGATACGCAGTATTTT. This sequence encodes CSLQAIAGEFTDTQYF.

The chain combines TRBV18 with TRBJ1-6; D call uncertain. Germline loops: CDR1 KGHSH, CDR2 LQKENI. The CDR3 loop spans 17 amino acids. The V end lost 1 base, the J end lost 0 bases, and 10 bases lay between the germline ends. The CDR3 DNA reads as TGTGCCAGCTCACCACGGAGTCAGAGCTCCTATAATTCACCCCTCCACTTT. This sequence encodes CASSPRSQSSYNSPLHF.

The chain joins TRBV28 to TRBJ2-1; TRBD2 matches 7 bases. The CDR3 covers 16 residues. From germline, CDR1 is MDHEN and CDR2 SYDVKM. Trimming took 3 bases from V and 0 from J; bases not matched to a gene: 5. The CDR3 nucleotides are TGTGCCAGCAGTTTTCTAGCGGATAGCTCCTACAATGAGCAGTTCTTC. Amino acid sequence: CASSFLADSSYNEQFF.

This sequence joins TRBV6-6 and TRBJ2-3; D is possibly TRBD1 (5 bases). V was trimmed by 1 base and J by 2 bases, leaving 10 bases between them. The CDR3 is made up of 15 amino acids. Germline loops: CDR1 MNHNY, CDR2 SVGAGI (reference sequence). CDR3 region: CASSYWGGDTDTQYF. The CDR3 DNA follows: TGTGCCAGCAGTTACTGGGGCGGTGACACAGATACGCAGTATTTT.

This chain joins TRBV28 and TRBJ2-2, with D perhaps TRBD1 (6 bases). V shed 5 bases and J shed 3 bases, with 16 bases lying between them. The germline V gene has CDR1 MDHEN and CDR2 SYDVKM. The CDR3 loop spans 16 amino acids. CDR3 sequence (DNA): TGTGCCAGCAGTACCATACAGGGCCCGGACACCGGGGAGCTGTTTTTT. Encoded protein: CASSTIQGPDTGELFF.

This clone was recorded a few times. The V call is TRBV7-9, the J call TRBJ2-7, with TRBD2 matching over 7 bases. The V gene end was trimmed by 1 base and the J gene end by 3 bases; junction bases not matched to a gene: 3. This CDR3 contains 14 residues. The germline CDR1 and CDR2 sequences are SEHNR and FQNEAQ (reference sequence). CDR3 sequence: CASSLGGTNYEQYF. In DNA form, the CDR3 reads TGTGCCAGCAGCTTAGGCGGGACTAACTACGAGCAGTACTTC.

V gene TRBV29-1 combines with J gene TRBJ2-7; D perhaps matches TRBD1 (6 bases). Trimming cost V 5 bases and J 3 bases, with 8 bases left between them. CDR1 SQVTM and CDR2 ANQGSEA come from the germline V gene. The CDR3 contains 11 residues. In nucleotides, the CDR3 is TGCAGCGTTTCGGACAGCTACGAGCAGTACTTC. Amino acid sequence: CSVSDSYEQYF.

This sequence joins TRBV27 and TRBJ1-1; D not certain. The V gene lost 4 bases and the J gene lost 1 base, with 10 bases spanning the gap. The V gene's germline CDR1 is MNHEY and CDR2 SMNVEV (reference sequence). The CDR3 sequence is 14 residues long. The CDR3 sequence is CASSSPTKNTEAFF. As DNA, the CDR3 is TGTGCCAGCAGTTCGCCGACAAAGAACACTGAAGCTTTCTTT.

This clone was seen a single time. Written as DNA, the CDR3 is TGTGCCAGCAGTGAAGAGACAGGGGGCGACTATGGCTACACCTTC. Translated: CASSEETGGDYGYTF. V usage is TRBV2 and J usage is TRBJ1-2; TRBD1 matches at 10 bases. Germline trimming cut 1 base from V and 3 bases from J; bases unmatched to any gene: 2. The CDR3 contains 15 residues. CDR1 and CDR2 (germline): SNHLY, FYNNEI.